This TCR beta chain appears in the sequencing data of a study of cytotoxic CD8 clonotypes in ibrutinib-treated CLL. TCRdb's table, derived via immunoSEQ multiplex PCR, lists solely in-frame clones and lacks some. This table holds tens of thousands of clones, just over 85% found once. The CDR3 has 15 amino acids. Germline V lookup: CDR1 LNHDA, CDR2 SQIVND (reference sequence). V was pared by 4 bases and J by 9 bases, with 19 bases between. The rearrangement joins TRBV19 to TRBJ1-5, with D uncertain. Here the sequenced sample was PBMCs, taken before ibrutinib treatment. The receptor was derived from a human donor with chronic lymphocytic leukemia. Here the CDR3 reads CASSTLATNEGPQHF. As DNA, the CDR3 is TGTGCCAGTAGTACTCTGGCCACAAACGAGGGGCCCCAGCATTTT.